This paragraph covers one TCR beta chain sequence. A few counts support this clonotype. Which antigen it targets is not known. No per-base quality is available; no much larger clone lies one base away. This sample was sequenced with an Illumina HiSeq 1500. TCRdb reprocessing: public reads trimmed at Q25 with fastp, clones called with MiXCR, in-frame beta chains kept. CDR3 protein sequences are deduplicated, and each keeps its most common genes and DNA. This sample lists 200,000 to 250,000 distinct CDR3 sequences; 35% to 45% were detected once. The ten largest clones add up to approximately 59% of the sample. The entry originates in a study of T cell repertoires in cytomegalovirus infection (dated by TCRdb to the late 2010s). As for the study more broadly: Recently identified HLA-C-restricted CMV epitopes, whose presentation resists viral immunomodulation, were targeted by peptide stimulations together with well-studied HLA-B-restricted epitopes. Donor HLA type was relevant to the analysis, because carriage of CMV infection together with the matching HLA type was indicated by public TCR beta signatures. What the authors observed across the whole study: Cumulative frequency of public TCR beta family members discriminated carriers of CMV infection plus the relevant HLA type in this cohort and an independent roughly 350-donor cohort. The ex vivo response was dominated by HLA-C-restricted CMV-specific TCR beta clonotypes, which also provided the single most frequent clonotype in two of eight donors.

According to the study, the label for this sample's treatment or condition signals: in vitro stimulation with specific CMV peptide epitopes to enrich CMV-specific T cells. V gives up 6 bases and J gives up 0 bases, and the segment between their germline ends measures 5 bases. In the germline V gene (reference sequence), CDR1 corresponds to MNHEY and CDR2 to SMNVEV. Including cysteine and phenylalanine, the CDR3 has 13 amino acids. Only the CDR3 portion is preserved as DNA: 39 bases, with reading frame beginning at the first base. Source: CD8+ T cells from cultured PBMCs, taken from culture after CMV antigen stimulation. Recombination connected TRBV27 to TRBJ1-4; too little of a D gene remains to name it. This TCR was recovered from a human donor in good health (CMV status not recorded). Some clones in this sample may be carry-over from other donors' samples. The DNA sequence reads TGTGCCAGCAGCAAGGCAACTAATGAAAAACTGTTTTTT. This sequence encodes CASSKATNEKLFF.